These 20 T cell receptor beta chains share one sample of origin, sequenced in a study of cytomegalovirus exposure and HLA in healthy donors. It was with 60 Vbeta and 13 Jbeta primers that the PCR ran. Sequencing was performed with immunoSEQ multiplex PCR; in TCRdb, only in-frame clones are kept and a portion is missing. The profile shows 100,000 to 150,000 clones, under 85% of them singletons. The sample consisted of PBMCs. These receptors were obtained from a woman in her fifties or sixties in good health and CMV-seropositive.

The J gene is TRBJ2-7, the V gene TRBV6-1; no clear D gene. Germline V gene sequence: CDR1 MNHNS, CDR2 SASEGT. The CDR3 is 11 residues long. Trimming took off 6 bases at V and 2 bases at J, with 5 bases between the two ends. CDR3 in DNA: TGTGCCAGCAGATATACCTACGAGCAGTACTTC. It translates to CASRYTYEQYF.

This clone was counted between two and nine times. The CDR3 here is CATSTPGSGSEKLFF. CDR3 nucleotides: TGTGCCACCAGCACCCCCGGCTCCGGTAGCGAAAAACTGTTTTTT. V and J are TRBV15 and TRBJ1-4; no clear D gene. V lost 4 bases and J lost 8, with 17 bases in between. This CDR3 has 15 amino acids. Per germline, CDR1 LNHNV and CDR2 YYDKDF (reference sequence).

The genes are TRBV5-8 and TRBJ2-7; the D gene is possibly TRBD1 (6 bases). The germline CDR1 and CDR2 sequences are SGHTS and YDEGEE. This CDR3 is built from 15 residues. Trimming removed 1 base from V and 0 bases from J, with 11 bases in between. CDR3: CASSLLGDNSYEQYF. CDR3 bases: TGTGCCAGCAGCTTGCTTGGGGACAACTCCTACGAGCAGTACTTC.

The chain is built from TRBV6-5 and TRBJ2-5, with D possibly TRBD1 on 6 matching bases. The CDR3 extends over 15 amino acids. Germline lookup yields CDR1 MNHEY and CDR2 SVGAGI. V was shortened by 0 bases and J by 3 bases, with 11 bases between the two germline ends. The DNA of the CDR3 is TGTGCCAGCAGTTACTCGGGGGCATTTGAAGAGACCCAGTACTTC. It codes for CASSYSGAFEETQYF.

This sequence joins TRBV7-8 and TRBJ1-4; 7 bases map to TRBD1. The CDR3 sequence is 17 residues long. The V gene's germline CDR1 is SGHVS and CDR2 FQNEAQ. After removal of 5 bases from V and 8 bases from J, the junction contained 17 bases not matched to a gene. The CDR3 sequence: CASSPSGQAILSEKLFF. For the CDR3, the DNA is TGTGCCAGCAGCCCCTCCGGACAGGCCATACTCTCCGAAAAACTGTTTTTT.

This clone was seen more than once but under ten times. The V and J genes are TRBV4-1 and TRBJ1-3; perhaps TRBD1 as D (5 bases). Trimming removed 4 bases at V and 1 base at J, with 17 bases between. This CDR3 has 17 residues. CDR1 MGHRA and CDR2 YSYEKL come from the germline V gene. For the CDR3, the DNA is TGCGCCAGCAGCCGCCGAGCCGACAGTTTATCTGGAAACACCATATATTTT. Its protein is CASSRRADSLSGNTIYF.

The chain uses TRBV29-1 and TRBJ2-1; D is perhaps TRBD2 (7 bases). The CDR3 covers 15 residues. Trimming stripped 0 bases from V and 6 bases from J, with 15 bases between. From germline, CDR1 is SQVTM and CDR2 ANQGSEA. The CDR3 nucleotides read TGCAGCGTTGAAGATGAAGGGGGGGGGCTCAATGAGCAGTTCTTC. This translates into CSVEDEGGGLNEQFF.

The genes are TRBV18 and TRBJ1-6; D possibly corresponds to TRBD1 (5 bases). The V end was cut by 2 bases, the J end by 9 bases, with 14 bases between. The germline V gene encodes CDR1 KGHSH and CDR2 LQKENI. The CDR3 sequence is 15 residues long. The CDR3 protein is CASSPDSGSGSPLHF. DNA for the CDR3: TGTGCCAGCTCACCAGACAGCGGGTCGGGTTCACCCCTCCACTTT.

The chain recombines TRBV7-2 with TRBJ1-4; no clear D. Germline values: CDR1 SGHTA, CDR2 FQGNSA. V lost 7 bases to trimming and J lost 5 bases, with 11 bases between them. The CDR3 runs to 13 residues. The CDR3 reads CASNRGGNEKLFF. CDR3 DNA: TGTGCCAGCAACCGGGGTGGAAATGAAAAACTGTTTTTT.

Relative to its sample, this clone is medium-sized (0.01 to 0.1%). This chain connects TRBV10-1 to TRBJ2-5; 12 bases are shared with TRBD2. Germline trimming cut 2 bases from V and 1 base from J; bases unmatched to any gene: 11. CDR3 length equals 19 residues. CDR1 is WNHNN and CDR2 is SYGVQD in the germline V gene (reference sequence). The CDR3 region is CASSEGSPTSGGTQETQYF. CDR3 DNA sequence: TGCGCCAGCAGTGAGGGTAGCCCGACTAGCGGGGGTACCCAAGAGACCCAGTACTTC.

The chain recombines TRBV5-1 with TRBJ1-1; D is ambiguous. Germline assignment: CDR1 SGHRS and CDR2 YFSETQ. Trimming removed 6 bases from V and 1 base from J, with 13 bases in between. The CDR3 runs to 14 residues. This CDR3 is CASNTDGSNTEAFF. CDR3 nucleotides: TGCGCCAGCAATACAGACGGCTCGAACACTGAAGCTTTCTTT.

This rearrangement joins TRBV19 to TRBJ2-2; D might be TRBD2 (6 bases). The V end lost 7 bases, the J end lost 3 bases, and 15 bases lay between the germline ends. The CDR3 runs 15 residues. The V gene's germline CDR1 is LNHDA and CDR2 SQIVND (reference sequence). CDR3 in DNA: TGTGCCAGTACCAGGGAGGAGGGAGACACCGGGGAGCTGTTTTTT. It translates to CASTREEGDTGELFF. The full variable domain, its missing parts supplied by reference TRBV19 and TRBJ2-2, is DGGITQSPKYLFRKEGQNVTLSCEQNLNHDAMYWYRQDPGQGLRLIYYSQIVNDFQKGDIAEGYSVSREKKESFPLTVTSAQKNPTAFYLCASTREEGDTGELFFGEGSRLTVL.

J is TRBJ2-7 and V is TRBV5-1, with TRBD1 matching 8 bases. Germline V CDR1 and CDR2: SGHRS, YFSETQ. With V trimmed by 4 bases and J by 3 bases, 6 bases remained unmatched. This CDR3 comprises 14 residues. CDR3 amino acids: CASSPLGTGYEQYF. The CDR3, as DNA: TGCGCCAGCAGCCCCCTCGGGACAGGCTACGAGCAGTACTTC.

This clone came up a few times. This sequence joins TRBV20-1 and TRBJ1-1; D perhaps matches TRBD1 (5 bases). Germline CDR1 reads DFQATT; CDR2 reads SNEGSKA (reference sequence). Trimming took off 7 bases at V and 5 bases at J, with 11 bases between the two ends. CDR3 size: 11 residues. The CDR3 is CSGGARTEAFF. CDR3 DNA: TGCAGTGGCGGGGCGAGGACTGAAGCTTTCTTT.

The rearrangement uses TRBV4-2 and TRBJ2-7, with D perhaps TRBD2 (6 bases). The V end was cut by 0 bases, the J end by 7 bases, with 16 bases between. The CDR3 covers 15 residues. The V gene's germline CDR1 is LGHNA and CDR2 YNFKEQ. This chain's CDR3 is CASSQDGGARGEQYF. CDR3 sequence (DNA): TGTGCCAGCAGCCAAGATGGCGGGGCAAGGGGAGAGCAGTACTTC.

This rearrangement joins TRBV27 to TRBJ1-6, with 10 bases lining up with TRBD1. Germline V gene lookup returns CDR1 MNHEY and CDR2 SMNVEV (reference sequence). The CDR3 runs to 16 residues. Losses at the gene ends were 7 bases for V and 7 bases for J; bases not matched to a gene: 10. The CDR3 sequence: CASTRGDRGGNSPLHF. CDR3 coding DNA: TGTGCCAGCACCCGCGGGGACAGGGGAGGGAATTCACCCCTCCACTTT.

The rearrangement links TRBV5-4 to TRBJ1-2; D remains unclear. The CDR3 runs to 13 residues. Germline V gene lookup returns CDR1 SGHNT and CDR2 YYREEE (reference sequence). V lost 0 bases and J lost 12, with 15 bases in between. The CDR3 is CASSLVEGSPDTF. Here the CDR3 DNA reads TGTGCCAGCAGCTTGGTCGAGGGCAGCCCCGACACCTTC.

This chain uses TRBV19 with TRBJ2-7, with 7 bases aligning to TRBD1. Germline CDR1 and CDR2: LNHDA and SQIVND (reference sequence). The CDR3 spans 14 residues. J gave up 3 bases and V 7 bases, and 9 bases lay outside the gene matches. CDR3 DNA sequence: TGTGCCAGTACCACAACAGGGGAAAGCTACGAGCAGTACTTC. Its translation is CASTTTGESYEQYF.

This sequence joins TRBV6-5 and TRBJ2-2; 8 bases are a match to TRBD1. Unmatched junction bases numbered 2, after V lost 4 bases and J lost 1 base. There are 15 residues in the CDR3. Germline CDR1 and CDR2: MNHEY and SVGAGI. The CDR3 DNA is TGTGCCAGCAGTTTTGGACAGGGGAACACCGGGGAGCTGTTTTTT. Its translation is CASSFGQGNTGELFF.

The count of this clone is one. The genes are TRBV6-4 and TRBJ2-1, with 10 bases aligning to TRBD2. Germline trimming cut 4 bases from V and 0 bases from J; bases unmatched to any gene: 6. The CDR3 sequence is 17 residues long. The germline CDR1 and CDR2 sequences are MRHNA and SNTAGT. This chain's CDR3 is CASSVLAGGRSYNEQFF. CDR3 coding DNA: TGTGCCAGCAGTGTATTAGCGGGGGGCCGCTCCTACAATGAGCAGTTCTTC.